This TCR beta chain was found in a study of cytomegalovirus exposure and HLA in healthy donors. PCR involved 60 Vbeta and 13 Jbeta primers. Clones were sequenced by immunoSEQ multiplex PCR, and TCRdb holds only the in-frame ones, with some missing. The sample lists some 99,000 clones, around four fifths occurring once. Study-wide findings and caveats: Some TCR beta chains (roughly 160 of them) were listed as cytomegalovirus-associated. From TCR beta sequences, most subjects' HLA-A and HLA-B alleles were reportedly predicted accurately.

Trimming cost V 4 bases and J 7 bases, with 13 bases left between them. Germline V lookup: CDR1 SGHTA, CDR2 FQGNSA. The CDR3 contains 13 residues. As for this clone: Its antigen is undetermined.

Material: PBMCs. The V call is TRBV7-2, the J call TRBJ2-5, with a weak D call TRBD2 (5 bases). This TCR came from a middle-aged man in good health and CMV-seronegative. In DNA, the CDR3 is TGTGCCAGCAGCTCGCGGGCCCCAGGGACCCAGTACTTC. Its translation: CASSSRAPGTQYF. Full variable domain (outside the CDR3, taken from reference TRBV7-2 and TRBJ2-5): GAGVSQSPSNKVTEKGKDVELRCDPISGHTALYWYRQSLGQGLEFLIYFQGNSAPDKSGLPSDRFSAERTGGSVSTLTIQRTQQEDSAVYLCASSSRAPGTQYFGPGTRLLVL.